Reported below is one TCR beta chain. Its antigen is not known. The read finishes 3 residues shy of the CDR3 end, and the germline J gene is used to complete it. Germline CDR1 reads SGHRS; CDR2 reads YFSETQ. There are 15 residues in the CDR3. The V and J ends lost 0 bases and 1 base respectively, with 11 bases between them. This specimen belongs to a study of T cells in women clearing cervical HPV infection. Study-wide background: Controls' single incident HPV16 infection cleared within 12 months without precancer. Blood came at first lesion visit for cases, post-clearance for controls.

Method: immunoSEQ multiplex PCR; TCRdb's copy keeps in-frame clones and lacks some. The data show roughly 45,000 clones, and the top ten clones hold approximately 0.98%. Overall study results and limits: TRBV6-7 abundance was lower in cases than controls (0.11% versus 0.16%). Unknown T-cell numbers per sample may underlie the richness differences.

Sequenced material: blood buffy coat. The genes are TRBV5-1 and TRBJ2-7, with D unresolved. The TCR originated in a woman between 18 and 69 years old with a cervical HPV16 infection that either progressed to CIN3+ or cleared (not recorded which). The CDR3 sequence: CASSLVRDISYEQYF. The CDR3 bases that were read are TGCGCCAGCAGCTTGGTCCGAGACATTTCCTACGAG.